This T cell receptor (beta chain) was identified in a study of OX40 agonist ivuxolimab in advanced cancers. The wider study: With a range of roughly 20 to 80, age averaged about 59 years, and more than 75% were male. Prior checkpoint blockade (anti-PD-1, anti-PD-L1 or anti-CTLA-4) was permitted; about 40% had it.

There are 19 residues in the CDR3. The assay was immunoSEQ multiplex PCR, and TCRdb's table has in-frame clones only and misses some. The sample has over 55,000 clones, 75% to 85% seen once. This clone was observed a handful of times. Its target is not known. General study results and limits: Expanded peripheral T cells had an undetermined antigen specificity. Averaged across samples, CD8+ T cells carried more expanded clones than CD4+ did.

The material was CD4+ or CD8+ T cells sorted from blood, obtained in a trial of the OX40 agonist ivuxolimab. The chain employs TRBV21-1 and TRBJ1-5; the table's D call, TRBD1, has no DNA check behind it. TRBV21-1 is a known pseudogene. The clonotype was recovered from an adult with an advanced solid tumor such as melanoma, head and neck, liver or kidney cancer. DNA for the CDR3: TGTGCCAGCAGCATAATCCGGGACAGGGAAGGTGGTGGCAATCAGCCCCAGCATTTT. Translated, it gives CASSIIRDREGGGNQPQHF.